These T cell receptor beta chains were read from a single sample in a study of T cell responses to AZD1222 COVID-19 vaccine. Sequencing was performed with immunoSEQ multiplex PCR; in TCRdb, only in-frame clones are kept and a portion is missing. The sample contains 130,000 to 150,000 clones, roughly 88% of which appear only once. The sample consisted of peripheral blood, taken 28 days after the second AZD1222 dose. The receptors were sampled from an adult who received the AZD1222 COVID-19 vaccine. Both conserved end residues are part of each CDR3. Each record gives: clone size, D gene, J gene, CDR3 length, V gene, CDR3 protein, CDR3 DNA. The D gene is left open where the match is weak. Some rows have no size entry. The others give once, few or many, or a class for an expanded clone.

size: -; D: -; J: TRBJ2-5; length: 15; V: TRBV4-1; CDR3: CASSQDHQGQETQYF; DNA: TGCGCCAGCAGCCAAGATCACCAGGGCCAAGAGACCCAGTACTTC
size: -; D: TRBD1; J: TRBJ2-7; length: 15; V: TRBV7-9; CDR3: CASSSGQGSAYEQYF; DNA: TGTGCCAGCAGCTCGGGACAGGGGTCAGCCTACGAGCAGTACTTC
size: -; D: -; J: TRBJ1-5; length: 15; V: TRBV2; CDR3: CASSDRDNGNQPQHF; DNA: TGTGCCAGCAGTGACAGGGACAACGGCAATCAGCCCCAGCATTTT
size: -; D: -; J: TRBJ1-2; length: 15; V: TRBV2; CDR3: CASSVGTGRGYGYTF; DNA: TGTGCCAGCAGTGTGGGCACGGGGCGCGGCTATGGCTACACCTTC
size: -; D: TRBD2; J: TRBJ2-1; length: 14; V: TRBV2; CDR3: CASIQREWYNEQFF; DNA: TGTGCCAGCATACAGCGGGAGTGGTACAATGAGCAGTTCTTC
size: -; D: TRBD1; J: TRBJ1-1; length: 15; V: TRBV7-8; CDR3: CASSLGTGVNTEAFF; DNA: TGTGCCAGCAGCTTAGGGACAGGGGTAAACACTGAAGCTTTCTTT
size: -; D: -; J: TRBJ2-7; length: 14; V: TRBV6-6; CDR3: CASSALSAVYEQYF; DNA: TGTGCCAGCAGCGCTTTAAGCGCGGTGTACGAGCAGTACTTC
size: -; D: -; J: TRBJ1-2; length: 11; V: TRBV9; CDR3: CASGSNYGYTF; DNA: TGTGCCAGCGGGAGTAACTATGGCTACACCTTC
size: -; D: -; J: TRBJ1-3; length: 12; V: TRBV29-1; CDR3: CSAGTAVDTIYF; DNA: TGCAGCGCGGGGACTGCTGTGGACACCATATATTTT
size: -; D: -; J: TRBJ1-2; length: 14; V: TRBV7-3; CDR3: CASSPYGRDYGYTF; DNA: TGTGCCAGCAGCCCCTACGGCCGGGACTATGGCTACACCTTC
size: -; D: -; J: TRBJ1-2; length: 13; V: TRBV12-3/TRBV12-4; CDR3: CASSTGLRNGYTF; DNA: TGTGCCAGCAGTACCGGGCTACGGAATGGCTACACCTTC
size: -; D: TRBD1; J: TRBJ1-1; length: 13; V: TRBV5-6; CDR3: CASSFAGGREAFF; DNA: TGTGCCAGCAGCTTTGCAGGGGGCCGTGAAGCTTTCTTT
size: -; D: -; J: TRBJ1-6; length: 15; V: TRBV21-1; CDR3: CASSKGRARGSPLHF; DNA: TGTGCCAGCAGCAAGGGACGCGCCAGAGGTTCACCCCTCCACTTT
size: -; D: TRBD1; J: TRBJ2-7; length: 15; V: TRBV5-1; CDR3: CASSLEGTGGYEQYF; DNA: TGCGCCAGCAGCTTGGAGGGGACAGGGGGTTACGAGCAGTACTTC
size: -; D: -; J: TRBJ2-7; length: 14; V: TRBV19; CDR3: CASSIEASAAKQYF; DNA: TGTGCCAGTAGTATAGAGGCTAGCGCCGCCAAGCAGTACTTC
size: -; D: TRBD1; J: TRBJ1-5; length: 14; V: TRBV7-2; CDR3: CASSEDRVYQPQHF; DNA: TGTGCCAGCAGCGAAGACAGGGTCTATCAGCCCCAGCATTTT
size: -; D: TRBD2; J: TRBJ2-3; length: 16; V: TRBV2; CDR3: CASSQGLAGGTDTQYF; DNA: TGTGCCAGCAGTCAAGGACTAGCCGGGGGCACAGATACGCAGTATTTT
size: -; D: TRBD1; J: TRBJ1-3; length: 19; V: TRBV7-9; CDR3: CASSLPSGTGELAGNTIYF; DNA: TGTGCCAGCAGTCTCCCGTCCGGGACAGGGGAATTGGCTGGAAACACCATATATTTT
size: -; D: -; J: TRBJ2-2; length: 14; V: TRBV10-1; CDR3: CASSRDTPGGELFF; DNA: TGCGCCAGCAGCCGGGACACCCCTGGCGGGGAGCTGTTTTTT
size: -; D: -; J: TRBJ2-7; length: 12; V: TRBV14; CDR3: CASSQGSREQYF; DNA: TGTGCCAGCAGCCAAGGGTCTCGGGAGCAGTACTTC
size: -; D: TRBD1; J: TRBJ1-1; length: 12; V: TRBV3-1/TRBV3-2; CDR3: CASSHLQGEAFF; DNA: TGTGCCAGCAGCCACCTACAGGGGGAAGCTTTCTTT
size: once; D: -; J: TRBJ1-3; length: 13; V: TRBV19; CDR3: CASSITAGNTIYF; DNA: TGTGCCAGTAGTATAACAGCCGGAAACACCATATATTTT
size: -; D: TRBD2; J: TRBJ2-7; length: 14; V: TRBV3-1/TRBV3-2; CDR3: CASSRVRGAGEQYF; DNA: TGTGCCAGCAGCCGGGTGCGGGGGGCAGGGGAGCAGTACTTC
size: -; D: -; J: TRBJ1-5; length: 13; V: TRBV2; CDR3: CASSGMQNQPQHF; DNA: TGTGCCAGCTCAGGGATGCAGAATCAGCCCCAGCATTTT
size: -; D: TRBD1; J: TRBJ2-7; length: 16; V: TRBV3-1/TRBV3-2; CDR3: CASSLLRDRDPYEQYF; DNA: TGTGCCAGCAGCCTCCTGAGGGACAGGGATCCCTACGAGCAGTACTTC
size: -; D: -; J: TRBJ2-1; length: 12; V: TRBV5-1; CDR3: CASSSTSGEQFF; DNA: TGCGCCAGCAGCTCCACCTCGGGGGAGCAGTTCTTC
size: -; D: -; J: TRBJ1-1; length: 14; V: TRBV11-2; CDR3: CASSLGGPGAEAFF; DNA: TGTGCCAGCAGCTTAGGGGGCCCGGGCGCTGAAGCTTTCTTT
size: -; D: TRBD1; J: TRBJ1-2; length: 13; V: TRBV12-3/TRBV12-4; CDR3: CASRGGQNYGYTF; DNA: TGTGCCAGCAGGGGGGGACAGAACTATGGCTACACCTTC
size: -; D: -; J: TRBJ1-1; length: 12; V: TRBV25-1; CDR3: CASRSSNTEAFF; DNA: TGTGCCAGCAGAAGCTCGAACACTGAAGCTTTCTTT
size: -; D: -; J: TRBJ1-2; length: 14; V: TRBV9; CDR3: CASSSQGSNYGYTF; DNA: TGTGCCAGCAGTTCTCAGGGGAGCAACTATGGCTACACCTTC
size: -; D: -; J: TRBJ2-3; length: 18; V: TRBV27; CDR3: CASSAGTPGSDRKDTQYF; DNA: TGTGCCAGCAGTGCAGGGACTCCCGGTTCCGACCGAAAAGATACGCAGTATTTT
size: few; D: TRBD2; J: TRBJ2-1; length: 14; V: TRBV29-1; CDR3: CSVETSGGRSEQFF; DNA: TGCAGCGTTGAAACTAGCGGGGGGCGCAGTGAGCAGTTCTTC
size: -; D: -; J: TRBJ2-6; length: 14; V: TRBV7-3; CDR3: CASSLFSGANVLTF; DNA: TGTGCCAGCAGCTTATTCTCTGGGGCCAACGTCCTGACTTTC
size: -; D: -; J: TRBJ1-5; length: 14; V: TRBV19; CDR3: CASSIRGGNQPQHF; DNA: TGTGCCAGTAGTATCAGGGGAGGGAATCAGCCCCAGCATTTT
size: -; D: -; J: TRBJ1-1; length: 12; V: TRBV6-2/TRBV6-3; CDR3: CASSPSNTEAFF; DNA: TGTGCCAGCAGCCCCAGCAACACTGAAGCTTTCTTT
size: -; D: -; J: TRBJ2-1; length: 12; V: TRBV19; CDR3: CASGARGYEQFF; DNA: TGTGCCAGCGGCGCCCGAGGGTATGAGCAGTTCTTC
size: -; D: -; J: TRBJ1-6; length: 14; V: TRBV7-9; CDR3: CASSLESTNSPLHF; DNA: TGTGCCAGCAGCTTAGAATCCACTAATTCACCCCTCCACTTT
size: -; D: -; J: TRBJ2-1; length: 13; V: TRBV2; CDR3: CASTKDQNNEQFF; DNA: TGTGCCAGCACAAAGGACCAAAACAATGAGCAGTTCTTC
size: few; D: -; J: TRBJ2-3; length: 14; V: TRBV5-1; CDR3: CASSLVVGIDTQYF; DNA: TGCGCCAGCAGCTTGGTGGTAGGGATCGATACGCAGTATTTT
size: -; D: -; J: TRBJ1-3; length: 14; V: TRBV3-1/TRBV3-2; CDR3: CASSQAALGNTIYF; DNA: TGTGCCAGCAGCCAAGCAGCGTTAGGAAACACCATATATTTT